Sequencing of this TCR beta chain was carried out in a study of blood T cell repertoires in COVID-19. The wider study: Acute-phase and convalescent COVID-19 samples originated in the United States, Italy and Spain. The analysed material was cDNA or gDNA that came from T cells, B-cell-depleted T cells, or PBMCs.

This clone showed up just a few times. Other nucleotide sequences in the sample specify the same CDR3. This CDR3 comprises 15 residues. The germline V gene encodes CDR1 MNHEY and CDR2 SVGAGI. The V gene lost 0 bases and the J gene lost 4 bases, with 10 bases spanning the gap. As handled by the study authors: Reference gene primer amplification gave estimated nucleated cell counts. The data were produced by immunoSEQ multiplex PCR, yet TCRdb's version contains in-frame clones alone and is incomplete. That table furnishes V, J and clone size, whereas the DNA furnished D and trimming. Of approximately 74,000 clones in the sample, around 77% were seen once.

The V gene is TRBV6-5, the J gene TRBJ1-3; D is perhaps TRBD1 (5 bases). This receptor was identified in a man between 60 and 70 years old with acute or convalescent COVID-19. The sample taken for sequencing was peripheral blood. The CDR3 nucleotides read TGTGCCAGCAGTTACTCGAGTGGGGCCGGAAACACCATATATTTT. Translated, it gives CASSYSSGAGNTIYF.